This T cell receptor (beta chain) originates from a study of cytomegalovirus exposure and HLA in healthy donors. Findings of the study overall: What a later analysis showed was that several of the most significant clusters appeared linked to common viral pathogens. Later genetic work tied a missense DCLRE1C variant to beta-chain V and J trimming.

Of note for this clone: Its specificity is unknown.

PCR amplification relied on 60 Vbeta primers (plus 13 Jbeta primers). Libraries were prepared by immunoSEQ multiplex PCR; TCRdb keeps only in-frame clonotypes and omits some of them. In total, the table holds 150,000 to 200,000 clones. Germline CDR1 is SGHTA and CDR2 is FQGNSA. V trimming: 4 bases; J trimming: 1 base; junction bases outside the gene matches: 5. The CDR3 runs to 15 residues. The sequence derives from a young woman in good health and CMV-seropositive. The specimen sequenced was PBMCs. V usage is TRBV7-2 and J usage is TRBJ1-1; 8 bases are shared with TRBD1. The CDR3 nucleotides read TGTGCCAGCAGCTCTAGTCAGGGGGCGAACACTGAAGCTTTCTTT. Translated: CASSSSQGANTEAFF.